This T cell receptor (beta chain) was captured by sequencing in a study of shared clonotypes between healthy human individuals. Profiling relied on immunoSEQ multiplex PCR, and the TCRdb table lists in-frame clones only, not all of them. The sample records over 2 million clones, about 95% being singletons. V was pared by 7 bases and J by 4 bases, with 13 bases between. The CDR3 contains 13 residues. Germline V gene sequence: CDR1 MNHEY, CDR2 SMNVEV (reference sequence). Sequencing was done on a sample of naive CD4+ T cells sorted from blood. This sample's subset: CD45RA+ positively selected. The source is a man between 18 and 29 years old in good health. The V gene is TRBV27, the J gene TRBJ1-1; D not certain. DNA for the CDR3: TGTGCCAGCACTGCGACTTGCCCCACTGAAGCTTTCTTT. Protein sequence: CASTATCPTEAFF.